This note documents a single T cell receptor (beta chain) sequence. The target antigen is unknown. This sequence may be a read error, since a much larger clone differs from it by one base. The data were taken from a study of breast tumors, draining lymph nodes, adjacent tissues. V lost 2 bases to trimming and J lost 3 bases, with 11 bases between them. The CDR3 loop spans 14 amino acids. Germline V CDR1 and CDR2: SGHDT, YYEEEE. Axillary draining lymph nodes of breast cancer patients supplied the node samples. TCRdb used MiXCR to reprocess the multiplex PCR reads, holding one entry per CDR3 protein. The table has approximately 200,000 distinct CDR3 sequences, 25% to 40% seen once; the top ten hold approximately 4.5%. Study-level points and caveats: Tumor TCR diversity was below lymph nodes but above nontumor tissue.

Sequenced: axillary lymph node tissue. The clonotype comes from a female donor with breast cancer. Some clones in this sample may be carry-over from other donors' samples. This sequence joins TRBV5-6 and TRBJ2-5; the D gene is possibly TRBD1 (5 bases). DNA for the CDR3: TGTGCCAGCAGCTTAGGCAGGGCGGAAGAGACCCAGTACTTC. It specifies CASSLGRAEETQYF.